The 5 T cell receptor beta chains in this list originate from one sample, sequenced in a study of cytomegalovirus exposure and HLA in healthy donors (dated by TCRdb to about 2017). Library preparation employed the immunoSEQ multiplex PCR assay. The multiplex PCR relied on a mix of 60 forward primers for TCR Vbeta segments and 13 reverse primers for TCR Jbeta segments. TCRdb's version of the immuneACCESS table is confined to in-frame rearrangements and falls short of the full clone set. An unresolved V gene accounts for under half of the shortfall where checked; the remainder is of unknown origin. In all, the sample holds about 120,000 clones, and 60% to 85% of those were seen once. The ten top clones hold approximately 2.6% of the sample. The material sequenced was PBMCs. The receptors here all came from a female donor in good health and CMV-seronegative.

This chain joins TRBV4-3 and TRBJ1-4; 12 bases line up with TRBD1. CDR3 size: 16 residues. V dropped 2 bases and J dropped 8; count of bases not matched to a gene: 6. Germline CDR1 and CDR2: LGHNA and YSLEER. The CDR3 sequence is CASSQRPGTGGEKLFF. The DNA of the CDR3 is TGCGCCAGCAGCCAACGTCCCGGGACAGGGGGCGAAAAACTGTTTTTT.

This clone has just one count. The V and J genes are TRBV10-3 and TRBJ1-2, with D unclear. Trimming pared 2 bases from V and 7 bases from J, leaving 11 bases between. CDR1 and CDR2 from the germline V gene are ENHRY and SYGVKD. The CDR3 extends over 13 amino acids. The CDR3 sequence: CAISENSPIGYTF. The CDR3 region has the DNA TGTGCCATCAGTGAGAACAGCCCCATTGGCTACACCTTC.

The gene calls are TRBV25-1 and TRBJ2-3, with 8 bases identical to TRBD2. The CDR3 length is 15 residues. Germline CDR1 is MGHDK and CDR2 is SYGVNS. The junction had 9 bases not matched to a gene; V was cut back by 7 bases and J by 3 bases. This CDR3 reads CASTLSGGGTDTQYF. The CDR3 DNA reads TGTGCCAGCACTTTGAGCGGGGGAGGAACAGATACGCAGTATTTT. The complete variable domain, with remaining parts taken from reference TRBV25-1 and TRBJ2-3, reads EADIYQTPRYLVIGTGKKITLECSQTMGHDKMYWYQQDPGMELHLIHYSYGVNSTEKGDLSSESTVSRIRTEHFPLTLESARPSHTSQYLCASTLSGGGTDTQYFGPGTRLTVL.

The chain is built from TRBV11-2 and TRBJ2-7; 12 nucleotides line up with TRBD2. V shed 7 bases and J 6 bases; nucleotides not matched to a gene: 7. This CDR3 contains 14 residues. Germline assignment: CDR1 SGHAT and CDR2 FQNNGV. CDR3: CASTSLAGGGEQYF. CDR3 bases: TGTGCCAGCACCTCACTAGCGGGGGGAGGCGAGCAGTACTTC.

This clone was observed a few times. J is TRBJ2-3 and V is TRBV6-5; D may be TRBD2 (6 bases). The germline V gene encodes CDR1 MNHEY and CDR2 SVGAGI. The germline V and J ends were trimmed by 2 bases and 0 bases, with 9 bases remaining between them. This CDR3 spans 15 amino acids. CDR3 nucleotide sequence: TGTGCCAGCAGTTACGGCGGGATCAGCACAGATACGCAGTATTTT. It specifies CASSYGGISTDTQYF.